The 21 T cell receptor beta chains reported below all come from one sample, sequenced in a study of spatial heterogeneity in lung cancer. Time point given: sample taken at primary tumor resection. Material for sequencing was whole RNA from tumor, nontumor lung or frozen PBMC, left unsorted. TCRdb re-analysed the 5' RACE reads in MiXCR, keeping a single row per CDR3 protein. The table lists some 12,000 distinct CDR3 sequences, approximately 6% of them singletons, with about 9.4% in the top ten. Sequenced material: normal lung tissue next to the tumor, taken at surgery. All receptors come from a male donor with early-stage non-small cell lung cancer.

This clonotype was counted ten times or more. The library was designed around alpha chains, so this beta chain is a stray read whose abundance carries little weight. This rearrangement joins TRBV7-3 to TRBJ2-3; a possible D gene is TRBD1 (5 bases). The CDR3 extends over 13 amino acids. Per the germline V gene, CDR1 is SGHTA and CDR2 is FQGTGA. Trimming stripped 5 bases from V and 5 bases from J, with 11 bases between. The CDR3 DNA follows: TGTGCCAGCAGCACTCGACAGAAAGATACGCAGTATTTT. It specifies CASSTRQKDTQYF.

This clonotype is labeled as large (0.1 to 1%). This beta chain is an off-target read within a library intended for alpha chains, so its frequency means little. V usage is TRBV7-2 and J usage is TRBJ2-7; a weak D match, TRBD1 (6 bases). Between the trimmed V and J ends, which lost 5 bases and 6 bases, there was a span of 14 bases. The germline V gene encodes CDR1 SGHTA and CDR2 FQGNSA. The CDR3 spans 13 residues. CDR3 in DNA: TGTGCCAGCAGCATCAACAGGGAACGCGAGCAGTACTTC. Translation gives CASSINREREQYF.

This clonotype showed up many times. As an off-target read in a library built for alpha chains, this beta chain has a frequency of little significance. This chain links TRBV3-1 with TRBJ1-6; D gene unclear. This CDR3 has 14 amino acids. Germline V gene sequence: CDR1 LGHDT, CDR2 YNNKEL (reference sequence). V was pared by 3 bases and J by 8 bases, with 11 bases between. The chain's CDR3 is CASSHSGRDSPLHF. The DNA for the CDR3 is TGTGCCAGCAGCCACTCCGGACGGGATTCACCCCTCCACTTT.

Points on this clonotype: The library was built for alpha chains, so this beta chain is an off-target read and its size means little. The chain joins TRBV6-2 or TRBV6-3 to TRBJ2-1, with no clear D. Trimming pared 2 bases from V and 3 bases from J, leaving 8 bases between. Germline V gene sequence: CDR1 MNHEY, CDR2 SVGEGT. CDR3 length: 14 amino acids. The CDR3 DNA reads as TGTGCCAGCAGTTACGTAAACAGCTACAATGAGCAGTTCTTC. Residues: CASSYVNSYNEQFF.

This clonotype occurred many times. Since the library was made to target alpha chains, this beta chain is a stray read and its abundance is not meaningful. The chain links TRBV4-3 to TRBJ2-1; 11 positions agree with TRBD2. The CDR3 totals 15 residues. V gave up 3 bases and J gave up 7 bases; unmatched junction bases: 5. From germline, CDR1 is LGHNA and CDR2 YSLEER. CDR3: CASSHRTSGQNEQFF. The CDR3, as DNA: TGCGCCAGCAGCCATCGGACTAGCGGGCAGAATGAGCAGTTCTTC.

This clonotype has just a few counts. Since it is a stray read in a library aimed at alpha chains, this beta chain has a size that is not meaningful. This chain links TRBV5-4 with TRBJ2-1; TRBD2 is a possible D gene (6 bases). The CDR3 is made up of 15 amino acids. Per germline, CDR1 SGHNT and CDR2 YYREEE (reference sequence). The V gene lost 2 bases and the J gene lost 7 bases, with 16 bases spanning the gap. The CDR3 coding sequence is TGTGCCAGCAGCTTCGATGGCGGTGGGGGGAATGAGCAGTTCTTC. It translates to CASSFDGGGGNEQFF.

This clonotype turned up a few times. This beta chain is off target for a library built for alpha chains, so its abundance means little. The chain combines TRBV7-9 with TRBJ2-2; TRBD2 agrees at 7 bases. Germline-derived CDR1 and CDR2 are SEHNR and FQNEAQ (reference sequence). This CDR3 has 16 amino acids. Trimming at V came to 3 bases and at J to 6 bases, leaving 10 bases not matched to a gene. CDR3 in DNA: TGTGCCAGCAGCTTTCCGGAAGCGGGGCGCGCCGGGGAGCTGTTTTTT. Its translation is CASSFPEAGRAGELFF.

This clonotype was seen more than once but under ten times. This beta chain is a stray sequence in a library constructed for alpha chains; its clone size is not meaningful. The J gene is TRBJ2-7, the V gene TRBV5-6; no firm D call. Trimming removed 2 bases from V and 5 bases from J, with 11 bases in between. In germline, CDR1 is SGHDT, CDR2 YYEEEE. The CDR3 is 13 amino acids. CDR3 sequence reads: CASSFRVIDEQYF. For the CDR3, the DNA is TGTGCCAGCAGCTTTAGGGTGATTGACGAGCAGTACTTC.

The sample holds many counts of this clonotype. The size of this beta chain means little, since it is a stray read in a library made for alpha chains. The chain carries TRBV12-3 or TRBV12-4 and TRBJ1-1; no clear D. This CDR3 has 14 residues. V was clipped by 7 bases and J by 3 bases, with 15 bases between them. CDR3 in DNA: TGTGCCAGCATTAAATCCGGAGGGTACACTGAAGCTTTCTTT. Translation: CASIKSGGYTEAFF.

In its sample, this clonotype ranks as medium-sized. The size of this beta chain means little, since it is a stray read in a library made for alpha chains. The gene calls are TRBV4-1 and TRBJ1-5, with D possibly being TRBD1 (6 bases). V lost 0 bases, J lost 3 bases, and 21 bases lay in between. Germline lookup yields CDR1 MGHRA and CDR2 YSYEKL. This CDR3 has 19 residues. CDR3 protein: CASSQDWAGDVGNNQPQHF. The CDR3 DNA sequence: TGCGCCAGCAGCCAAGATTGGGCAGGGGATGTGGGGAACAATCAGCCCCAGCATTTT.

On this clonotype itself: This beta chain is a stray sequence in a library constructed for alpha chains; its clone size is not meaningful. The gene calls are TRBV18 and TRBJ1-1; D possibly corresponds to TRBD1 (5 bases). V was clipped by 3 bases and J by 1 base, with 12 bases between them. Germline lookup yields CDR1 KGHSH and CDR2 LQKENI. This CDR3 has 15 amino acids. In DNA, the CDR3 is TGTGCCAGCTCACCGCCAGGGTGGGAGAACACTGAAGCTTTCTTT. Its translation: CASSPPGWENTEAFF.

This clonotype was counted at least ten times. As an off-target read in a library built for alpha chains, this beta chain has a frequency of little significance. This chain connects TRBV27 to TRBJ2-3; D is unclear. The CDR3 runs 15 residues. Trimming left V 8 bases short and J 0 bases short, with 15 bases between. Germline loops: CDR1 MNHEY, CDR2 SMNVEV (reference sequence). The CDR3 DNA reads as TGTGCCAGCTCGACTTGGGCCATTAGCACAGATACGCAGTATTTT. Its protein product is CASSTWAISTDTQYF.

This clonotype was recorded many times. Found in a library prepared for alpha chains, this beta chain is an off-target read, and its abundance has little meaning. The gene calls are TRBV7-2 and TRBJ2-7, with D hard to call. CDR3 length: 12 amino acids. Germline CDR1 reads SGHTA; CDR2 reads FQGNSA. V was pared by 4 bases and J by 7 bases, with 11 bases between. The CDR3 sequence: CASSSGAWEQYF. The CDR3 DNA reads TGTGCCAGCAGCTCGGGTGCTTGGGAGCAGTACTTC.

This clonotype was seen repeatedly, ten times or more. This beta chain lies outside the target of a library built for alpha chains; its clone size means little. The chain combines TRBV5-1 with TRBJ1-5; D call uncertain. V was clipped by 4 bases and J by 2 bases, with 10 bases between them. This CDR3 region has 14 residues. Germline V gives CDR1 SGHRS, CDR2 YFSETQ. In nucleotides, the CDR3 is TGCGCCAGCAGCCCCGTGGAGGGCAATCAGCCCCAGCATTTT. Its protein product is CASSPVEGNQPQHF. The full variable domain, its missing parts supplied by reference TRBV5-1 and TRBJ1-5, is KAGVTQTPRYLIKTRGQQVTLSCSPISGHRSVSWYQQTPGQGLQFLFEYFSETQRNKGNFPGRFSGRQFSNSRSEMNVSTLELGDSALYLCASSPVEGNQPQHFGDGTRLSIL.

As to this clonotype: This beta chain slipped into a library made for alpha chains as a stray read, so its size is not meaningful. The V call is TRBV30, the J call TRBJ1-4, with D unresolved. This CDR3 has 14 amino acids. Trimming removed 4 bases from V and 5 bases from J, with 14 bases in between. Germline V gene data show CDR1 as GTSNPN and CDR2 as SVGIG (reference sequence). This chain's CDR3 is CAWTLGGRNEKLFF. The CDR3 region has the DNA TGTGCCTGGACCCTTGGAGGGAGAAATGAAAAACTGTTTTTT.

At least ten counts were recorded for this clonotype. The library was built for alpha chains, so this beta chain is an off-target read and its size means little. This chain connects TRBV7-8 to TRBJ2-7; D may be TRBD2 (7 bases). V was trimmed by 8 bases and J by 5 bases, leaving 19 bases between them. Looked up from germline, CDR1 is SGHVS and CDR2 is FQNEAQ. The CDR3 is made up of 14 amino acids. CDR3 nucleotide sequence: TGTGCCAGCCGTAGGGGGGGCCAATCCAACGAGCAGTACTTC. This sequence encodes CASRRGGQSNEQYF.

This clonotype has ten or more counts. A library made for alpha chains picked up this beta chain off target, so its size means little. This chain links TRBV27 with TRBJ2-7, with D perhaps matching TRBD1 or TRBD2 (5 bases each). CDR1 is MNHEY and CDR2 is SMNVEV in the germline V gene (reference sequence). The CDR3 loop spans 13 amino acids. V was clipped by 6 bases and J by 2 bases, with 11 bases between them. For the CDR3, the DNA is TGTGCCAGCAGGTCGGGGCTTACCTACGAGCAGTACTTC. Translated: CASRSGLTYEQYF.

This clonotype has just a few counts. This beta chain is off target for a library built for alpha chains, so its abundance means little. The rearrangement links TRBV5-1 to TRBJ2-5, with D possibly TRBD1 on 5 matching bases. Germline loops: CDR1 SGHRS, CDR2 YFSETQ. This CDR3 comprises 14 residues. Deletions cut 1 base from V and 5 bases from J, with 12 bases between. CDR3 sequence: CASSLPDIRETQYF. CDR3 nucleotides: TGCGCCAGCAGCTTGCCGGACATAAGGGAGACCCAGTACTTC.

A few counts support this clonotype. This beta chain is a stray sequence in a library constructed for alpha chains; its clone size is not meaningful. The V gene is TRBV12-3 or TRBV12-4, the J gene TRBJ2-3; D call uncertain. This CDR3 contains 13 residues. Trimming shortened V by 1 base and J by 3 bases, and 5 bases separated the two germline ends. The CDR3: CASSLERTDTQYF. In DNA form, the CDR3 reads TGTGCCAGCAGTTTAGAACGGACAGATACGCAGTATTTT.

This clonotype appeared a few times. This beta chain is an off-target read within a library intended for alpha chains, so its frequency means little. The rearrangement uses TRBV30 and TRBJ2-6; unclear D gene. Germline CDR1 reads GTSNPN; CDR2 reads SVGIG (reference sequence). The CDR3 sequence is 15 residues long. V lost 0 bases and J 2 bases, leaving 8 bases between the germline ends. CDR3 loop: CAWSVPVPGANVLTF. CDR3 sequence (DNA): TGTGCCTGGAGTGTACCGGTCCCTGGGGCCAACGTCCTGACTTTC.

The table lists this clonotype with many counts. Because the library targeted alpha chains, this beta chain is an off-target read whose size means little. V and J are TRBV6-2 or TRBV6-3 and TRBJ2-2; the D is unclear. With 4 bases removed from V and 1 base from J, the gap between germline ends came to 13 bases. Looked up from germline, CDR1 is MNHEY and CDR2 is SVGEGT. The CDR3 extends over 16 amino acids. Here the CDR3 DNA reads TGTGCCAGCAGTTTAGACGGTGGAATGAACACCGGGGAGCTGTTTTTT. Translation: CASSLDGGMNTGELFF.